This T cell receptor beta chain was sequenced for a study of spatial heterogeneity in lung cancer. V lost 0 bases to trimming and J lost 7 bases, with 16 bases between them. CDR1 and CDR2 (germline): SGDLS, YYNGEE. This CDR3 has 15 residues. This clonotype has just a few counts. TCRdb processed the 5' RACE reads anew with MiXCR; each CDR3 protein has one entry. The top ten clones hold over 5.5% of a sample with tens of thousands of distinct CDR3 sequences, 13% of them seen once. Time point noted: sample taken at primary tumor resection. Sequencing covered unsorted whole RNA taken from tumor, nontumor lung or frozen PBMC.

This receptor was taken from a male donor with early-stage non-small cell lung cancer. The V call is TRBV9, the J call TRBJ1-1; D is possibly TRBD1 (6 bases). The sample was PBMCs, taken at surgery. This chain's CDR3 is CASSVAQGPPYEAFF. The CDR3 DNA follows: TGTGCCAGCAGCGTAGCCCAGGGGCCCCCATATGAAGCTTTCTTT.